A single sample is the source of the 25 T cell receptor beta chains below, sequenced in a study of cytomegalovirus exposure and HLA in healthy donors. The data were produced by immunoSEQ multiplex PCR, yet TCRdb's version contains in-frame clones alone and is incomplete. The data hold 210,000 or so clones, with 88% observed a single time. Sequencing input: PBMCs. These receptors were taken from a young woman in good health and CMV-seronegative.

This clone was recorded only once. The chain carries TRBV7-8 and TRBJ2-5, with D possibly being TRBD1 (6 bases). V shed 5 bases and J shed 5 bases, with 18 bases lying between them. This CDR3 spans 15 amino acids. Germline V CDR1 and CDR2: SGHVS, FQNEAQ. The CDR3, as DNA: TGTGCCAGCAGCACAAAGGACAGTCGCAGGGAGACCCAGTACTTC. Amino acids: CASSTKDSRRETQYF.

V gene TRBV10-1 combines with J gene TRBJ2-7; TRBD2 agrees at 11 bases. Trimming removed 6 bases from V and 5 bases from J; junction bases left unmatched: 9. Germline CDR1 and CDR2: WNHNN and SYGVQD (reference sequence). The CDR3 totals 15 residues. The CDR3 protein is CASRVRLAGTHEQYF. The CDR3 bases are TGCGCCAGCAGGGTCCGACTAGCGGGAACCCACGAGCAGTACTTC.

The chain carries TRBV5-1 and TRBJ2-3, with 9 bases fitting TRBD1. This CDR3 has 15 residues. CDR1 is SGHRS and CDR2 is YFSETQ in the germline V gene. V shed 4 bases, J shed 3 bases, and the junction held 6 bases outside the gene matches. CDR3 sequence reads: CASSQGQGDTDTQYF. In nucleotides, the CDR3 is TGCGCCAGCAGCCAGGGACAGGGAGATACAGATACGCAGTATTTT.

The genes are TRBV2 and TRBJ1-1; possibly TRBD1 for D (5 bases). This CDR3 has 17 residues. In germline, CDR1 is SNHLY, CDR2 FYNNEI. Trimming removed 11 bases from V and 4 bases from J, with 29 bases in between. This CDR3 is CAAGGFRVNSGSTEAFF. CDR3 sequence (DNA): TGTGCCGCGGGGGGTTTTAGGGTGAACTCGGGGTCCACTGAAGCTTTCTTT.

The chain joins TRBV6-1 to TRBJ2-1; 7 bases match TRBD2. The CDR3 length is 14 residues. Germline V CDR1 and CDR2: MNHNS, SASEGT. Germline trimming cut 7 bases from V and 1 base from J; bases unmatched to any gene: 4. The DNA of the CDR3 is TGTGCCAGCATGTACGGGAGGTCCTACAATGAGCAGTTCTTC. Translating gives CASMYGRSYNEQFF.

The chain carries TRBV2 and TRBJ2-2, with 11 bases fitting TRBD2. The CDR3 is 17 residues long. Germline V gene lookup returns CDR1 SNHLY and CDR2 FYNNEI. V lost 6 bases, J lost 3 bases, and 9 bases stayed unmatched. The CDR3 loop is CASRPGLAESYTGELFF. The CDR3 DNA reads TGTGCCAGCAGACCGGGACTAGCGGAATCTTACACCGGGGAGCTGTTTTTT. The entire variable domain, with the rest obtained from reference TRBV2 and TRBJ2-2, is as follows: EPEVTQTPSHQVTQMGQEVILRCVPISNHLYFYWYRQILGQKVEFLVSFYNNEISEKSEIFDDQFSVERPDGSNFTLKIRSTKLEDSAMYFCASRPGLAESYTGELFFGEGSRLTVL.

The chain joins TRBV6-5 to TRBJ1-4; D might be TRBD1 (5 bases). There are 15 residues in the CDR3. The germline CDR1 and CDR2 sequences are MNHEY and SVGAGI. Trimming removed 0 bases from V and 5 bases from J, with 10 bases in between. The CDR3 sequence: CASSYSGQMNEKLFF. CDR3 in DNA: TGTGCCAGCAGTTACTCGGGGCAGATGAATGAAAAACTGTTTTTT.

The chain links TRBV28 to TRBJ2-7, with 9 bases identical to TRBD1. V was clipped by 8 bases and J by 5 bases; unmatched bases: 10. The germline V gene encodes CDR1 MDHEN and CDR2 SYDVKM. The CDR3 loop spans 14 amino acids. This chain's CDR3 is CASEPRDRVNEQYF. The CDR3, as DNA: TGTGCCAGCGAACCTCGGGACAGGGTCAACGAGCAGTACTTC.

This chain joins TRBV30 and TRBJ1-1; perhaps TRBD1 as D (5 bases). This CDR3 is built from 14 residues. CDR1 and CDR2 (germline): GTSNPN, SVGIG (reference sequence). V lost 5 bases and J 0 bases, leaving 13 bases between the germline ends. Here the CDR3 reads CAWGEGRLNTEAFF. CDR3 coding DNA: TGTGCCTGGGGGGAGGGACGGTTGAACACTGAAGCTTTCTTT.

This rearrangement joins TRBV4-1 to TRBJ2-3, with 9 bases aligning to TRBD1. J lost 2 bases, V lost 0 bases, and 6 bases had no gene match. The CDR3 contains 17 residues. Germline V gives CDR1 MGHRA, CDR2 YSYEKL. In DNA, the CDR3 is TGCGCCAGCAGCCAAGAGACAGGGGGATACCTCACAGATACGCAGTATTTT. Translation gives CASSQETGGYLTDTQYF.

This clone was seen once. This chain joins TRBV4-3 and TRBJ2-1; 7 positions agree with TRBD1. V lost 2 bases and J lost 6; bases outside the gene matches: 22. Germline V CDR1 and CDR2: LGHNA, YSLEER. This CDR3 is 20 amino acids long. DNA for the CDR3: TGCGCCAGCAGCCAATCCCTTTTCTTGTCCACAGGGGTTAGAGGCAATGAGCAGTTCTTC. Translation: CASSQSLFLSTGVRGNEQFF.

The chain combines TRBV2 with TRBJ2-7; possibly TRBD2 for D (5 bases). The V and J ends lost 3 bases and 1 base respectively, with 10 bases between them. Germline assignment: CDR1 SNHLY and CDR2 FYNNEI. The CDR3 has 14 residues. The CDR3 spells CASSDARGSYEQYF. CDR3 bases: TGTGCCAGCAGTGACGCCCGGGGTTCCTACGAGCAGTACTTC.

The gene calls are TRBV18 and TRBJ1-2, with 9 bases lining up with TRBD1. The germline V gene has CDR1 KGHSH and CDR2 LQKENI. The CDR3 length is 19 residues. The trim removed 2 bases at V and 4 bases at J, leaving 17 bases unmatched. DNA of the CDR3: TGTGCCAGCTCACCAGCCCCCGGGACAGGGCCCAGTTCGGTCTATGGCTACACCTTC. Translating it yields CASSPAPGTGPSSVYGYTF.

The J gene is TRBJ2-7, the V gene TRBV6-1; 8 positions match TRBD1. The junction had 2 bases not matched to a gene; V was cut back by 4 bases and J by 3 bases. Germline V gene data show CDR1 as MNHNS and CDR2 as SASEGT. This CDR3 comprises 13 residues. CDR3 sequence reads: CASSADRGYEQYF. The CDR3 nucleotides are TGTGCCAGCAGTGCCGACAGGGGCTACGAGCAGTACTTC.

The rearrangement joins TRBV5-4 to TRBJ2-7, with a possible D match to TRBD2 (6 bases). The CDR3 covers 15 residues. Looked up from germline, CDR1 is SGHNT and CDR2 is YYREEE (reference sequence). V was cut by 4 bases and J by 2 bases, with 16 bases left in between. This CDR3 reads CASSADLASAYEQYF. The CDR3 nucleotides read TGTGCCAGCAGCGCCGACCTAGCGTCCGCCTACGAGCAGTACTTC.

The table lists this clone with a few counts. The chain joins TRBV2 to TRBJ1-2; D is perhaps TRBD1 (6 bases). The V and J ends lost 3 bases and 4 bases respectively, with 9 bases between them. The CDR3 loop spans 13 amino acids. Per germline, CDR1 SNHLY and CDR2 FYNNEI. The DNA for the CDR3 is TGTGCCAGCAGTGACGACAGGTCCTATGGCTACACCTTC. This sequence encodes CASSDDRSYGYTF.

The chain is built from TRBV7-9 and TRBJ1-2; D remains ambiguous. Germline CDR1 is SEHNR and CDR2 is FQNEAQ (reference sequence). This CDR3 region has 13 residues. The ends were cut back, 3 bases at V and 0 bases at J, with 5 bases in the middle. CDR3 region: CASSFTANYGYTF. The CDR3 DNA follows: TGTGCCAGCAGCTTCACGGCTAACTATGGCTACACCTTC. The variable domain in full, completed from reference TRBV7-9 and TRBJ1-2, reads DTGVSQNPRHKITKRGQNVTFRCDPISEHNRLYWYRQTLGQGPEFLTYFQNEAQLEKSRLLSDRFSAERPKGSFSTLEIQRTEQGDSAMYLCASSFTANYGYTFGSGTRLTVV.

The J gene is TRBJ2-7, the V gene TRBV6-1; D is perhaps TRBD1 (5 bases). CDR3 length: 15 amino acids. CDR1 MNHNS and CDR2 SASEGT come from the germline V gene. V lost 3 bases, J lost 2 bases, and 14 bases lay in between. CDR3 sequence (DNA): TGTGCCAGCAGTGACCCTGGACACATAACCTACGAGCAGTACTTC. Translating gives CASSDPGHITYEQYF.

The chain couples TRBV7-6 to TRBJ2-5; 7 bases map to TRBD1. Unmatched junction bases numbered 6, after V lost 2 bases and J lost 0 bases. Germline CDR1 reads SGHVS; CDR2 reads FNYEAQ. The CDR3 contains 16 residues. The CDR3 reads CASSLSQTGHQETQYF. As DNA, the CDR3 is TGTGCCAGCAGCTTATCACAGACAGGGCACCAAGAGACCCAGTACTTC.

This rearrangement joins TRBV18 to TRBJ2-1, with 10 bases matching TRBD1. V lost 6 bases to trimming and J lost 8 bases; unmatched junction nucleotides: 10. Germline values: CDR1 KGHSH, CDR2 LQKENI. The CDR3 consists of 15 residues. This chain's CDR3 is CASSLDRGLRHEQFF. CDR3 bases: TGTGCCAGCTCGCTGGACAGGGGGTTACGTCATGAGCAGTTCTTC. Looking up the rest from reference TRBV18 and TRBJ2-1 gives the full variable domain: NAGVMQNPRHLVRRRGQEARLRCSPMKGHSHVYWYRQLPEEGLKFMVYLQKENIIDESGMPKERFSAEFPKEGPSILRIQQVVRGDSAAYFCASSLDRGLRHEQFFGPGTRLTVL.

The gene calls are TRBV29-1 and TRBJ2-1; 7 nucleotides match TRBD2. There are 13 residues in the CDR3. V lost 4 bases, J lost 5 bases, and 5 bases stayed unmatched. CDR1 and CDR2 from the germline V gene are SQVTM and ANQGSEA. The CDR3 DNA reads TGCAGCGTTGTGACTAGCAGACACAATGAGCAGTTCTTC. It yields the protein CSVVTSRHNEQFF.

The rearrangement links TRBV7-8 to TRBJ2-7, with 8 bases fitting TRBD2. Unmatched junction bases numbered 8, after V lost 1 base and J lost 3 bases. The germline CDR1 and CDR2 sequences are SGHVS and FQNEAQ. The CDR3 runs to 16 residues. Here the CDR3 reads CASSLGGSGAFYEQYF. In DNA, the CDR3 is TGTGCCAGCAGCTTAGGAGGTAGCGGGGCATTCTACGAGCAGTACTTC.

The CDR3 DNA reads TGCGCCAGCAGCCAAGAACCACACAATCAGGGGCGAGCCACTGAAGCTTTCTTT. Residues: CASSQEPHNQGRATEAFF. The chain carries TRBV4-1 and TRBJ1-1; maybe TRBD1 (6 bases). The CDR3 runs 18 residues. V was cut by 0 bases and J by 4 bases, with 21 bases left in between. Germline CDR1 is MGHRA and CDR2 is YSYEKL.

The chain is built from TRBV28 and TRBJ2-5; TRBD2 agrees at 9 bases. Germline values: CDR1 MDHEN, CDR2 SYDVKM. With V trimmed by 6 bases and J by 2 bases, 4 bases remained unmatched. The CDR3 spans 14 residues. The CDR3 bases are TGTGCCAGCAGGGAGCGGGAGGATCAAGAGACCCAGTACTTC. The encoded protein is CASREREDQETQYF.

Written as DNA, the CDR3 is TGTGCCAGCAGTTCAGATATTAGCAATCAGCCCCAGCATTTT. It codes for CASSSDISNQPQHF. This chain links TRBV28 with TRBJ1-5; no clear D gene. This CDR3 is built from 14 residues. The germline V gene has CDR1 MDHEN and CDR2 SYDVKM. The V end lost 4 bases, the J end lost 0 bases, and 7 bases lay between the germline ends. The full variable domain, in which reference TRBV28 and TRBJ1-5 provide the parts outside the CDR3, is DVKVTQSSRYLVKRTGEKVFLECVQDMDHENMFWYRQDPGLGLRLIYFSYDVKMKEKGDIPEGYSVSREKKERFSLILESASTNQTSMYLCASSSDISNQPQHFGDGTRLSIL.